One and the same sample provided the 8 T cell receptor beta chains below, sequenced in a study of spatial heterogeneity in lung cancer. TCRdb re-called the 5' RACE reads with MiXCR, one entry per CDR3 protein. The table lists 35,000 to 45,000 distinct CDR3 sequences, 4% to 6% of them singletons, with roughly 25% in the top ten. This sample's time point: sample taken at primary tumor resection. Extraction of whole RNA from tumor, nontumor lung or frozen PBMC preceded unsorted sequencing. Specimen: PBMCs, collected at surgery. The receptors shown here come from a female donor with early-stage non-small cell lung cancer.

This clonotype was detected many times. V is TRBV20-1 and J is TRBJ2-1; 8 nucleotides line up with TRBD1. The germline V gene has CDR1 DFQATT and CDR2 SNEGSKA (reference sequence). The V gene end was trimmed by 6 bases and the J gene end by 7 bases; junction bases not matched to a gene: 5. The CDR3 contains 12 residues. The CDR3 region has the DNA TGCAGTGCCAAGGGACAGGTTAATGAGCAGTTCTTC. Its protein is CSAKGQVNEQFF.

Many counts were recorded for this clonotype. V gene TRBV7-2 combines with J gene TRBJ2-2; D gene unclear. There are 16 residues in the CDR3. V was cut by 5 bases and J by 1 base, with 14 bases left in between. Germline CDR1 and CDR2: SGHTA and FQGNSA. In nucleotides, the CDR3 is TGTGCCAGCAGCCCGTTAGTGGGGATGAACACCGGGGAGCTGTTTTTT. Its protein product is CASSPLVGMNTGELFF.

Ten or more counts support this clonotype. The rearrangement uses TRBV20-1 and TRBJ1-5, with no clear D. V gave up 5 bases and J gave up 7 bases, with 21 bases separating them. The CDR3 runs 15 residues. Germline CDR1 reads DFQATT; CDR2 reads SNEGSKA (reference sequence). The CDR3 reads CSADLLGPWEQPQHF. CDR3 DNA sequence: TGCAGTGCTGACCTTCTTGGACCTTGGGAACAGCCCCAGCATTTT.

V usage is TRBV18 and J usage is TRBJ2-1, with 9 bases matching TRBD2. In germline, CDR1 is KGHSH, CDR2 LQKENI. This CDR3 spans 15 amino acids. Trimming took 1 base from V and 5 from J; bases not matched to a gene: 3. The CDR3 sequence is CASSPLAGANNEQFF. The CDR3 nucleotides read TGTGCCAGCTCACCACTAGCGGGGGCCAACAATGAGCAGTTCTTC.

This clonotype was observed at least ten times. V is TRBV9 and J is TRBJ2-3, with D possibly being TRBD1 or TRBD2 (6 bases each). There are 15 residues in the CDR3. Looked up from germline, CDR1 is SGDLS and CDR2 is YYNGEE. Trimming cost V 0 bases and J 4 bases, with 12 bases left between them. The DNA of the CDR3 is TGTGCCAGCAGCGTAGGGGGGGCCAGGGCAGATACGCAGTATTTT. The encoded protein is CASSVGGARADTQYF.

The table lists this clonotype with a few counts. The rearrangement links TRBV7-2 to TRBJ1-6; 7 nucleotides align to TRBD1. CDR3 length: 13 amino acids. Trimming removed 4 bases from V and 10 bases from J; junction bases left unmatched: 4. Germline V gene data show CDR1 as SGHTA and CDR2 as FQGNSA. CDR3 DNA: TGTGCCAGCAGCTCCGGGACAGCCTCACCCCTCCACTTT. Translation gives CASSSGTASPLHF.

The chain joins TRBV12-3 or TRBV12-4 to TRBJ2-7; D may match TRBD1 or TRBD2 (5 bases each). CDR3 length: 14 amino acids. V lost 3 bases and J 5 bases, leaving 14 bases between the germline ends. CDR3 sequence (DNA): TGTGCCAGCAGTTTTACCGGGACGTCCCACGAGCAGTACTTC. It translates to CASSFTGTSHEQYF.

This clonotype was observed at least ten times. This chain uses TRBV7-2 with TRBJ1-3; no reliable D call. The CDR3 has 16 amino acids. V was shortened by 5 bases and J by 0 bases, with 14 bases between the two germline ends. Germline loops: CDR1 SGHTA, CDR2 FQGNSA. The CDR3 coding sequence is TGTGCCAGCAGCCTGCGGACGGTCAACTCTGGAAACACCATATATTTT. It encodes CASSLRTVNSGNTIYF.